The 24 T cell receptor beta chains in this list originate from one sample, sequenced in a study of blood T cell repertoires in COVID-19. Sequencing used immunoSEQ multiplex PCR; TCRdb keeps in-frame clones, though not all of them. The sample carries about 39,000 clones, 75% to 90% recorded once. Sequencing was done on a sample of peripheral blood. The source is a man in his sixties with acute or convalescent COVID-19.

The V gene is TRBV11-3, the J gene TRBJ2-2, with 8 bases that match TRBD2. CDR1 and CDR2 from the germline V gene are SGHNT and YENEEA. J was trimmed by 4 bases and V by 5 bases; bases with no gene match: 6. This CDR3 has 15 amino acids. This CDR3 is CASSPGGPGTGELFF. The CDR3 DNA follows: TGTGCCAGCAGCCCGGGGGGGCCGGGCACCGGGGAGCTGTTTTTT.

The genes are TRBV10-3 and TRBJ2-2, with unresolved D. Germline V gene lookup returns CDR1 ENHRY and CDR2 SYGVKD. The CDR3 has 19 amino acids. V was pared by 0 bases and J by 5 bases, with 22 bases between. CDR3 protein: CAISESKFSPSRRTGELFF. The DNA for the CDR3 is TGTGCCATCAGTGAGTCCAAGTTTAGTCCCAGCAGGCGAACCGGGGAGCTGTTTTTT.

This chain joins TRBV24-1 and TRBJ2-1, with D possibly matching TRBD1 (5 bases). The V and J ends lost 4 bases and 8 bases respectively, with 20 bases between them. Germline loops: CDR1 KGHDR, CDR2 SFDVKD. This CDR3 contains 16 residues. Here the CDR3 DNA reads TGTGCCACCAGTGACCTGGCGCAGGGTTTAATAGATGAGCAGTTCTTC. Translating it yields CATSDLAQGLIDEQFF.

The chain uses TRBV7-9 and TRBJ2-3, with no clear D. CDR3 length: 15 amino acids. With 3 bases removed from V and 5 bases from J, the gap between germline ends came to 15 bases. Looked up from germline, CDR1 is SEHNR and CDR2 is FQNEAQ (reference sequence). CDR3 region: CASSLLSFRGDTQYF. The CDR3 bases are TGTGCCAGCAGCTTGCTATCCTTCCGCGGAGATACGCAGTATTTT.

This chain connects TRBV4-1 to TRBJ2-3; TRBD2 might be the D (5 bases). The germline CDR1 and CDR2 sequences are MGHRA and YSYEKL. V was cut by 4 bases and J by 3 bases, with 20 bases left in between. The CDR3 length is 17 residues. As DNA, the CDR3 is TGCGCCAGCAGCCCTACTGGAGCGGAGTTGGGAACAGATACGCAGTATTTT. Translation gives CASSPTGAELGTDTQYF.

The chain links TRBV5-4 to TRBJ1-2; a weak D match, TRBD1 (5 bases). The CDR3 extends over 14 amino acids. Germline V gene data show CDR1 as SGHNT and CDR2 as YYREEE (reference sequence). The V end lost 4 bases, the J end lost 8 bases, and 18 bases lay between the germline ends. The CDR3 spells CASSAQEYGGGYTF. The CDR3 DNA reads as TGTGCCAGCAGCGCACAGGAGTATGGGGGGGGCTACACCTTC.

This chain uses TRBV28 with TRBJ1-3, with 8 bases identical to TRBD1. Unmatched junction bases numbered 10, after V lost 5 bases and J lost 4 bases. The CDR3 loop spans 16 amino acids. Germline CDR1 MDHEN, CDR2 SYDVKM. CDR3 in amino acids: CASSAPDRAYGNTIYF. The CDR3 DNA follows: TGTGCCAGCAGTGCCCCGGACAGGGCTTACGGAAACACCATATATTTT.

The gene calls are TRBV6-6 and TRBJ2-1, with D maybe TRBD1 (5 bases). The CDR3 totals 16 residues. Trimming took 6 bases from V and 0 from J, leaving 15 bases between them. Per the germline V gene, CDR1 is MNHNY and CDR2 is SVGAGI (reference sequence). CDR3 DNA: TGTGCCAGCAGCCCAGGGATTCTTAGCTCCTACAATGAGCAGTTCTTC. It is translated as CASSPGILSSYNEQFF.

This clone has a single count. The chain has TRBV5-1 and TRBJ1-1; D is perhaps TRBD1 (6 bases). The CDR3 spans 14 residues. Trimming left V 7 bases short and J 5 bases short, with 18 bases between. Germline CDR1 and CDR2: SGHRS and YFSETQ. The CDR3 is CASSGWGGLTEAFF. In nucleotides, the CDR3 is TGCGCCAGCTCCGGCTGGGGGGGGCTTACTGAAGCTTTCTTT. Full variable domain (outside the CDR3, taken from reference TRBV5-1 and TRBJ1-1): KAGVTQTPRYLIKTRGQQVTLSCSPISGHRSVSWYQQTPGQGLQFLFEYFSETQRNKGNFPGRFSGRQFSNSRSEMNVSTLELGDSALYLCASSGWGGLTEAFFGQGTRLTVV.

This rearrangement joins TRBV24-1 to TRBJ2-1; maybe TRBD1 (6 bases). There are 14 residues in the CDR3. CDR1 and CDR2 from the germline V gene are KGHDR and SFDVKD. V shed 4 bases and J shed 4 bases, with 10 bases lying between them. In nucleotides, the CDR3 is TGTGCCACCAGTGAACCGGGACATTACAATGAGCAGTTCTTC. Residues: CATSEPGHYNEQFF.

The table lists this clone with a few counts. The chain has TRBV7-3 and TRBJ1-5; D is uncertain. This CDR3 comprises 13 residues. Germline assignment: CDR1 SGHTA and CDR2 FQGTGA. Trimming stripped 5 bases from V and 7 bases from J, with 12 bases between. CDR3 coding DNA: TGTGCCAGCAGCCGCGGGGAGGGACAGCCCCAGCATTTT. Its protein is CASSRGEGQPQHF.

The chain employs TRBV4-2 and TRBJ1-2; no clear D gene. Per the germline V gene, CDR1 is LGHNA and CDR2 is YNFKEQ. This CDR3 contains 14 residues. The ends were cut back, 0 bases at V and 14 bases at J, with 19 bases in the middle. CDR3 protein: CASSQDGRASENTF. The CDR3 DNA is TGTGCCAGCAGCCAAGACGGGCGGGCCAGTGAAAATACCTTC.

The V call is TRBV7-9, the J call TRBJ2-7; 7 nucleotides match TRBD1. CDR3 length: 14 residues. The trim removed 5 bases at V and 2 bases at J, leaving 6 bases unmatched. Per germline, CDR1 SEHNR and CDR2 FQNEAQ (reference sequence). CDR3: CASSRDRETYEQYF. CDR3 nucleotides: TGTGCCAGCAGCCGTGACAGGGAGACCTACGAGCAGTACTTC.

The DNA for the CDR3 is TGTGCCAGTAGATATTCAGAGGCCCGAACTAATGAAAAACTGTTTTTT. Protein product: CASRYSEARTNEKLFF. The J gene is TRBJ1-4, the V gene TRBV19; no clear D gene. This CDR3 is built from 16 residues. V was shortened by 6 bases and J by 1 base, with 15 bases between the two germline ends. Looked up from germline, CDR1 is LNHDA and CDR2 is SQIVND (reference sequence).

The chain is built from TRBV7-9 and TRBJ2-7; D is ambiguous. The CDR3 totals 14 residues. Germline assignment: CDR1 SEHNR and CDR2 FQNEAQ (reference sequence). V lost 5 bases, J lost 4 bases, and 15 bases lay in between. The CDR3 reads CASSGTNSRYEQYF. The CDR3 DNA follows: TGTGCCAGCAGCGGAACAAACAGTCGGTACGAGCAGTACTTC.

This clone is a singleton in its sample. The V gene is TRBV5-6, the J gene TRBJ2-1; D perhaps matches TRBD2 (6 bases). The CDR3 spans 16 residues. The germline V and J ends were trimmed by 1 base and 1 base, with 12 bases remaining between them. The V gene's germline CDR1 is SGHDT and CDR2 YYEEEE. CDR3 DNA sequence: TGTGCCAGCAGCTTGAATCCGGAGGGGTCCTACAATGAGCAGTTCTTC. It codes for CASSLNPEGSYNEQFF.

This clone was seen once. This sequence joins TRBV2 and TRBJ2-7; D gene uncertain. Germline V gene lookup returns CDR1 SNHLY and CDR2 FYNNEI. V lost 5 bases and J 3 bases, leaving 5 bases between the germline ends. CDR3 length: 11 amino acids. The CDR3 reads CASSYYYEQYF. CDR3 nucleotides: TGTGCCAGCAGTTACTACTACGAGCAGTACTTC. Full variable domain (missing parts from reference TRBV2 and TRBJ2-7): EPEVTQTPSHQVTQMGQEVILRCVPISNHLYFYWYRQILGQKVEFLVSFYNNEISEKSEIFDDQFSVERPDGSNFTLKIRSTKLEDSAMYFCASSYYYEQYFGPGTRLTVT.

V is TRBV15 and J is TRBJ2-1; D not resolved. This CDR3 comprises 15 residues. V lost 6 bases to trimming and J lost 8 bases, with 20 bases between them. Germline loops: CDR1 LNHNV, CDR2 YYDKDF (reference sequence). CDR3 sequence: CATRSPEKQRDEQFF. Written as DNA, the CDR3 is TGTGCCACCAGATCTCCCGAGAAACAACGGGATGAGCAGTTCTTC. The full variable domain, its missing parts supplied by reference TRBV15 and TRBJ2-1, is DAMVIQNPRYQVTQFGKPVTLSCSQTLNHNVMYWYQQKSSQAPKLLFHYYDKDFNNEADTPDNFQSRRPNTSFCFLDIRSPGLGDTAMYLCATRSPEKQRDEQFFGPGTRLTVL.

This chain uses TRBV30 with TRBJ2-7; maybe TRBD1 (5 bases). This CDR3 has 14 residues. Trimming left V 8 bases short and J 6 bases short, with 23 bases between. Germline CDR1 and CDR2: GTSNPN and SVGIG (reference sequence). The CDR3 spells CAGLEEPSGSEQYF. The CDR3 DNA is TGTGCCGGATTGGAAGAACCGTCAGGGTCCGAGCAGTACTTC.

The chain combines TRBV4-1 with TRBJ2-2, with TRBD1 as a possible D gene (6 bases). The V gene lost 1 base and the J gene lost 3 bases, with 12 bases spanning the gap. The germline gives CDR1 MGHRA, CDR2 YSYEKL. There are 16 residues in the CDR3. CDR3 nucleotides: TGCGCCAGCAGCCAAGGGTGGGGGCTGTACACCGGGGAGCTGTTTTTT. Protein sequence: CASSQGWGLYTGELFF.

The V and J genes are TRBV30 and TRBJ2-3; TRBD2 matches 9 bases. Germline CDR1 and CDR2: GTSNPN and SVGIG (reference sequence). The V gene end was trimmed by 8 bases and the J gene end by 3 bases; junction bases not matched to a gene: 12. The CDR3 loop spans 15 amino acids. CDR3 region: CAGGRALAGTDTQYF. The CDR3 bases are TGTGCCGGGGGCCGGGCGCTAGCGGGAACAGATACGCAGTATTTT. The full variable domain, with the rest looked up from reference TRBV30 and TRBJ2-3, is SQTIHQWPATLVQPVGSPLSLECTVEGTSNPNLYWYRQAAGRGLQLLFYSVGIGQISSEVPQNLSASRPQDRQFILSSKKLLLSDSGFYLCAGGRALAGTDTQYFGPGTRLTVL.

This clone showed up just once. The J gene is TRBJ1-1, the V gene TRBV19; possible D gene TRBD1, 6 bases. V was shortened by 6 bases and J by 2 bases, with 10 bases between the two germline ends. This CDR3 has 13 residues. CDR1 and CDR2 (germline): LNHDA, SQIVND (reference sequence). CDR3 sequence: CASRDRSNTEAFF. Written as DNA, the CDR3 is TGTGCCAGTAGAGACAGGAGTAACACTGAAGCTTTCTTT.

V usage is TRBV9 and J usage is TRBJ2-1; D is unresolved. Deletions cut 0 bases from V and 3 bases from J, with 10 bases between. The V gene's germline CDR1 is SGDLS and CDR2 YYNGEE. The CDR3 is 15 residues long. Here the CDR3 reads CASSVDGSFYNEQFF. The CDR3 DNA follows: TGTGCCAGCAGCGTAGATGGTAGCTTCTACAATGAGCAGTTCTTC.

This rearrangement joins TRBV28 to TRBJ2-7, with 10 bases that match TRBD1. Per germline, CDR1 MDHEN and CDR2 SYDVKM. The CDR3 has 14 amino acids. Trimming cost V 6 bases and J 2 bases; bases outside gene matches: 4. The DNA of the CDR3 is TGTGCCAGCAGCCGGACAGGGGGGACCTACGAGCAGTACTTC. Protein product: CASSRTGGTYEQYF. Variable domain in full (rest from reference TRBV28 and TRBJ2-7): DVKVTQSSRYLVKRTGEKVFLECVQDMDHENMFWYRQDPGLGLRLIYFSYDVKMKEKGDIPEGYSVSREKKERFSLILESASTNQTSMYLCASSRTGGTYEQYFGPGTRLTVT.